Following are 8 T cell receptor beta chains from one sample sequenced in a study of T cells in Graves' hyperthyroidism and ophthalmopathy. Using RNA transcripts as the source, TCR beta CDR3 regions were amplified. In the first-round RT-PCR of the TCR CDR3, the HTBI primer set was used. TCRdb processed the multiplex PCR reads anew with MiXCR; each CDR3 protein has one entry. This sample has hundreds of thousands of distinct CDR3 sequences, with 25% found just once. The specimen was blood. The receptors stem from a man aged 45-60 years with Graves' hyperthyroidism.

This chain joins TRBV5-1 and TRBJ1-2; D is perhaps TRBD1 (5 bases). The germline V and J ends were trimmed by 6 bases and 1 base, with 10 bases remaining between them. Per the germline V gene, CDR1 is SGHRS and CDR2 is YFSETQ. The CDR3 extends over 13 amino acids. The CDR3 DNA is TGCGCCAGCACCTCAGACAGTAACTATGGCTACACCTTC. Encoded protein: CASTSDSNYGYTF.

V gene TRBV20-1 combines with J gene TRBJ1-4; D gene ambiguous. This CDR3 is 12 amino acids long. Trimming removed 1 base at V and 8 bases at J, with 8 bases between. Germline CDR1 is DFQATT and CDR2 is SNEGSKA (reference sequence). For the CDR3, the DNA is TGCAGTGCTAGAGGGATGAGGGAAAAACTGTTTTTT. Its translation is CSARGMREKLFF.

The table lists this clonotype with a few counts. This chain uses TRBV6-1 with TRBJ2-5; D perhaps matches TRBD2 (5 bases). The CDR3 contains 15 residues. Trimming removed 1 base from V and 0 bases from J, with 9 bases in between. The germline gives CDR1 MNHNS, CDR2 SASEGT. The CDR3 reads CASSEGRGYQETQYF. The CDR3 region has the DNA TGTGCCAGCAGTGAAGGGCGCGGGTACCAAGAGACCCAGTACTTC.

This clonotype turned up a few times. The rearrangement links TRBV20-1 to TRBJ2-3, with D possibly being TRBD1 or TRBD2 (5 bases each). V lost 5 bases and J 4 bases, leaving 22 bases between the germline ends. CDR3 length equals 16 residues. In germline, CDR1 is DFQATT, CDR2 SNEGSKA (reference sequence). CDR3 amino acids: CSASYSGTRHSDTQYF. CDR3 sequence (DNA): TGCAGTGCTTCTTATTCCGGGACCCGGCATTCAGATACGCAGTATTTT.

This clonotype was seen only a few times. This chain connects TRBV19 to TRBJ2-5; 9 bases map to TRBD2. Germline V gene lookup returns CDR1 LNHDA and CDR2 SQIVND (reference sequence). Trimming took 8 bases from V and 5 from J; bases not matched to a gene: 18. This CDR3 has 17 amino acids. Here the CDR3 reads CASHGVAGVGGVETQYF. CDR3 nucleotides: TGTGCCAGTCATGGGGTAGCGGGAGTGGGGGGCGTGGAGACCCAGTACTTC.

The table lists this clonotype with many counts. The chain is built from TRBV28 and TRBJ1-1, with D possibly TRBD1 on 5 matching bases. CDR3 length: 15 residues. CDR1 is MDHEN and CDR2 is SYDVKM in the germline V gene. The V end lost 1 base, the J end lost 0 bases, and 9 bases lay between the germline ends. The CDR3 DNA reads as TGTGCCAGCAGTTTATCGGGGACGCTGAACACTGAAGCTTTCTTT. It encodes CASSLSGTLNTEAFF.

This clonotype was seen at least ten times. The rearrangement links TRBV11-3 to TRBJ2-2; no definite D call. This CDR3 has 15 residues. Germline-derived CDR1 and CDR2 are SGHNT and YENEEA. Between the trimmed V and J ends, which lost 0 bases and 2 bases, there was a span of 7 bases. This chain's CDR3 is CASSLDPLNTGELFF. CDR3 DNA: TGTGCCAGCAGCTTAGATCCCCTTAACACCGGGGAGCTGTTTTTT.

The chain couples TRBV9 to TRBJ1-6; possibly TRBD1 for D (6 bases). The CDR3 has 14 residues. The V end was cut by 2 bases, the J end by 7 bases, with 10 bases between. Germline loops: CDR1 SGDLS, CDR2 YYNGEE. CDR3 DNA: TGTGCCAGCAGCGTCAGAACAGGGAATTCACCCCTCCACTTT. Translation: CASSVRTGNSPLHF.